The sequence of this T cell receptor (beta chain) was determined in a study of breast tumors, draining lymph nodes, adjacent tissues. Study-level points and caveats: Tumor and nontumor repertoires were significantly more similar in luminal-like than in basal-like breast cancer. Tumor TCR diversity was below lymph nodes but above nontumor tissue.

The lymph nodes were axillary draining lymph nodes from breast cancer patients. The length of the CDR3 is 16 residues. Germline V gives CDR1 MGHRA, CDR2 YSYEKL. MiXCR, run by TCRdb on the multiplex PCR reads, gives a single entry per CDR3 protein. The sample shows roughly 80,000 distinct CDR3 sequences, 15% to 20% of them seen only once. About this clonotype: No antigen is known for it. Mismatch with germline at one junction end may stem from a read error.

The TCR comes from a female donor with breast cancer. Some clones in this sample may be carry-over from other donors' samples. The specimen sequenced was axillary lymph node tissue. The chain employs TRBV4-1 and TRBJ1-3, with unresolved D. This CDR3 is CASGQGTGPSANTIYF. Written as DNA, the CDR3 is TGCGCCAGCGGCCAAGGTACGGGCCCCTCTGCAAACACCATATATTTT.